The clone carrying this TCR beta chain appeared a single time. Per the original data handling: The assay estimated nucleated cells by amplifying reference gene primers. Data came from immunoSEQ multiplex PCR; TCRdb stores just in-frame clones and leaves some out. V, J and clone size derive from that table, while D and trimming were established from the DNA sequence. Of 140,000 or so clones in the sample, more than 70% were seen once. The data belong to a study of blood T cell repertoires in COVID-19. Whole-study context: Material from acute and convalescent COVID-19 was sourced from the United States, Italy and Spain. T cells, B-cell-depleted T cells, or PBMCs supplied cDNA or gDNA.

V lost 0 bases and J lost 2, with 10 bases in between. Germline CDR1 SGHNT, CDR2 YYREEE (reference sequence). The CDR3 loop spans 15 amino acids. The sequence was collected from a human donor in a cohort sampled during active COVID-19. Sequencing used peripheral blood. The chain recombines TRBV5-4 with TRBJ2-3, with a possible D match to TRBD1 (5 bases). CDR3: CASSLDRSFTDTQYF. As DNA, the CDR3 is TGTGCCAGCAGCTTGGACAGGTCCTTCACAGATACGCAGTATTTT.